This T cell receptor (beta chain) was sequenced for a study of cytomegalovirus exposure and HLA in healthy donors. PCR primers comprised 60 Vbeta and 13 Jbeta primers. Per the original data handling: In a later analysis, some 11 million of approximately 81 million unique beta chains occurred in at least two donors. Produced via immunoSEQ multiplex PCR; TCRdb's table is partial and in-frame only. The V and J calls and clone size were taken over from that table, and D and trimming were inferred from the DNA. The record lists 150,000 to 200,000 clones, of which the ten most abundant hold 1.3%. The CDR3 covers 17 residues. CDR1 PRHDT and CDR2 FYEKMQ come from the germline V gene (reference sequence). Germline trimming cut 2 bases from V and 0 bases from J; bases unmatched to any gene: 5. A remark on this clone: Its antigen is unknown.

General observations from the study: Certain sequence variants were highly shared and formed a cluster, and this cluster was likely a sequencing artifact. It emerged from a later analysis that several of the most significant clusters appeared to be linked to common viral pathogens. Published work reported that the classifier diagnosed cytomegalovirus status with high specificity and sensitivity.

The chain links TRBV13 to TRBJ2-3; 10 bases are a match to TRBD2. Source material: PBMCs. The sequence derives from a woman in her sixties or seventies in good health and CMV-seronegative. The CDR3 nucleotides read TGTGCCAGCAGCTTAAGACTAGCGGGTATTAGCACAGATACGCAGTATTTT. Residues: CASSLRLAGISTDTQYF.